This T cell receptor beta chain comes out of a study of cytomegalovirus exposure and HLA in healthy donors. The germline V gene has CDR1 ENHRY and CDR2 SYGVKD. The CDR3 has 13 residues. V dropped 7 bases and J dropped 0 bases, with 9 bases sitting between them. This clone has just one count. Primers: 60 Vbeta forward and 13 Jbeta reverse. TCRdb's copy holds only in-frame clones and misses some; the assay was immunoSEQ multiplex PCR. The profile covers under 200,000 clones, with 75% to 85% appearing a single time and 7% to 9% taken by the ten largest. The rearrangement uses TRBV10-3 and TRBJ1-1, with D unclear. The sequence was obtained from a male donor in good health and CMV-seropositive. The sequencing sample was made of PBMCs. In DNA, the CDR3 is TGTGCCATCAAACGGGGAGTGAACACTGAAGCTTTCTTT. It yields the protein CAIKRGVNTEAFF.